This T cell receptor beta chain was documented in a study of blood T cell repertoires in COVID-19 (dated by TCRdb to between 2020 and 2021). Concerning the study at large: Collaborator samples came from the United States, Italy and Spain and covered acute and convalescent phases of COVID-19. The material from the prospective study consisted of cDNA or gDNA derived from T cells, B-cell-depleted T cells, or PBMCs. The dataset comprised deeply sampled blood TCRbeta repertoires from subjects exposed to, actively infected with, or recovered from COVID-19. The repertoires were made available in a free public database intended to serve as a resource for research on the immune response to SARS-CoV-2. The samples were drawn from two sources: the first 160 participants of the ongoing ImmuneRACE study, and approximately 1,300 subjects contributed by 6 global collaborators. Nearly every sample came with metadata listing a de-identified subject ID, COVID-19 status, age in years and sex. Where available, HLA class I and class II types were taken from metadata supplied by the sample provider and were not determined by assay-based typing. Broader findings and caveats from the paper: How much clinical and demographic metadata was included differed by source and by participant, and the metadata was provided uncurated.

There are 13 amino acids in the CDR3, from cysteine to phenylalanine inclusive. The only DNA kept is the CDR3, 39 bases in frame from the first base. The junction carries 8 bases between V and J, which are trimmed by 2 bases and 4 bases respectively. With respect to this clone: The antigen it binds to is not known. No much larger clone exists at a distance of one base, and base qualities are not known.

TCRbeta CDR3 regions were amplified from genomic DNA by means of the immunoSEQ Assay, a bias-controlled multiplex PCR. The study's processing was this. Nucleated cell counts per sample were estimated from amplification of reference gene primers within the assay. Sequence reads were collapsed and filtered to measure the absolute abundance of every unique TCRbeta CDR3 rearrangement. For each sample, productive Simpson clonality was calculated as the square root of Simpson's diversity index over productive rearrangements. Sourced from immuneACCESS, this table was stored by TCRdb with only in-frame sequences that have V and J called. A share of the clones is absent; for the studies checked, an unresolved V gene accounts for under half, and the remainder has no known explanation. V and J calls plus clone size are reproduced from that table; the DNA served to infer D and trimming. The sample table lists about 440,000 clones, roughly 88% of them with a count of one. More than 0.55% of the sample lies in the top ten.

Participants in the prospective study were enrolled through a virtual design, were aged about 18 to 90 years, and lived in about two dozen United States geographic areas. In the prospective study, cohorts were assigned on the basis of participant-reported clinical history obtained from a screening survey and a study questionnaire. ImmuneRACE Cohort 3 recovered participants were defined by two consecutive negative NP/OP PCR tests, healthcare professional clearance, or symptom resolution. In the prospective study, mobile phlebotomists collected whole blood, serum and a nasopharyngeal or oropharyngeal swab from each participant. Participants in the prospective study had the option to provide additional blood draws and questionnaires over a 2-month period. Before DNA extraction, blood samples from the prospective study were shipped at room temperature or frozen.

The sample taken for sequencing was PBMCs or T cells enriched from blood (not recorded which). Rearrangement joined TRBV12-3 or TRBV12-4 to TRBJ1-1, with the D gene not clear enough to name. The TCR originated in a man aged 18 to 30 who had recovered from COVID-19. The sequenced DNA: TGTGCCAGCAGTTTATGGGAGGCCACTGAAGCTTTCTTT. Translated, this is CASSLWEATEAFF.